This T cell receptor beta chain was retrieved from a study of cytomegalovirus exposure and HLA in healthy donors. Study observations and caveats: Later, an analysis found that TCR clusters from the first cohort tended to co-occur in the 95 to 150 validation repertoires.

Repertoires were generated with immunoSEQ multiplex PCR, while TCRdb's copy carries only in-frame clones and drops some. The sample yields about 150,000 clones, about 82% seen once. As to this clone: Antigen specificity is unknown.

Donors came from a validation cohort of about 120 subjects, distinct from the first 666-subject cohort. The clonotype was recovered from a human donor in good health. What was sequenced was PBMCs.

The CDR3 region has the DNA TGTGCCAGCAGCTTGGCCGGGAGCTCCTACGAGCAGTACTTC. Its translation is CASSLAGSSYEQYF. The chain joins TRBV5-6 to TRBJ2-7, with a possible D match to TRBD2 (6 bases). Trimming stripped 0 bases from V and 0 bases from J, with 7 bases between. CDR1 SGHDT and CDR2 YYEEEE come from the germline V gene. The CDR3 loop spans 14 amino acids. Using reference TRBV5-6 and TRBJ2-7 for the parts outside the CDR3, the full variable domain is DAGVTQSPTHLIKTRGQQVTLRCSPKSGHDTVSWYQQALGQGPQFIFQYYEEEERQRGNFPDRFSGHQFPNYSSELNVNALLLGDSALYLCASSLAGSSYEQYFGPGTRLTVT.